This T cell receptor (beta chain) was retrieved from a study of T cells in Graves' hyperthyroidism and ophthalmopathy. Study as a whole: Peripheral blood samples were taken at initial diagnosis, prior to any treatment.

This clonotype was observed a handful of times. V dropped 2 bases and J dropped 8 bases, with 3 bases sitting between them. The CDR3 sequence is 11 residues long. The TCR beta CDR3 regions underwent amplification using RNA transcripts as the source. The HTBI primer set was used in a first-round RT-PCR of the TCR CDR3. One entry per CDR3 protein, called by TCRdb with MiXCR from the multiplex PCR reads. The table includes around 300,000 distinct CDR3 sequences, about 20% detected once. In making diagnoses, clinical symptoms, serum thyroxine and TRAb, thyroid ultrasound and orbital computed tomography were all used.

The chain joins TRBV12-3 or TRBV12-4 to TRBJ1-4; D is unresolved. The sequence came from a man aged 25-45 years with Graves' ophthalmopathy. Sequenced: blood. The CDR3 protein is CASSLSEKLFF. Written as DNA, the CDR3 is TGTGCCAGCAGTTTAAGCGAAAAACTGTTTTTT.